This TCR beta chain was captured by sequencing in a study of T cells in localized non-small cell lung cancer. Study conclusions and caveats: Overall survival was longer when the density of T cells in the blood was higher. In adjacent lung, a median approximately 60 of the top 100 tumor clones were found. The study sequenced only one region of the tumor. As a result, intratumor heterogeneity could not be excluded and remains possible. Compared with tumor, uninvolved adjacent lung displayed greater T cell clonality, ranking highest overall.

In regard to this clone: Its antigen is unidentified.

This CDR3 has 14 residues. V lost 3 bases and J lost 4; bases outside the gene matches: 4. The germline gives CDR1 SGHTA, CDR2 FQGNSA. Produced via immunoSEQ multiplex PCR; TCRdb's table is partial and in-frame only. The sample has around 26,000 clones, 70% to 90% seen once. The clonotype originates from a female donor aged 60 or older with stage II squamous cell lung carcinoma. The material was peripheral blood, obtained before any cancer treatment. The chain has TRBV7-2 and TRBJ2-3; 7 nucleotides align to TRBD1. The CDR3 reads CASSLGTVPDTQYF. The CDR3 DNA sequence: TGTGCCAGCAGCTTGGGGACAGTTCCAGATACGCAGTATTTT.